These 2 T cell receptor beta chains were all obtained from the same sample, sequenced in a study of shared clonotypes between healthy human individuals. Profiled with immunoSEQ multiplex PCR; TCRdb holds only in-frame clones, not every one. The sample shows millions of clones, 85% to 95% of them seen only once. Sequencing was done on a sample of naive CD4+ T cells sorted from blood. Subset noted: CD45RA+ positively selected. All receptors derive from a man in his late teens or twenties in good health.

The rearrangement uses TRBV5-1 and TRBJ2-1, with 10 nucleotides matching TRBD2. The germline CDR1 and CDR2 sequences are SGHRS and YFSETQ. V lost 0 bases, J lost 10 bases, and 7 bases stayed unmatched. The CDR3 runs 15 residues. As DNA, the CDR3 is TGCGCCAGCAGCTTGGAAAGCGGGGGGGGCGAAGAGCAGTTCTTC. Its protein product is CASSLESGGGEEQFF. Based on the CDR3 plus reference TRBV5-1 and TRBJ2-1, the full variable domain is KAGVTQTPRYLIKTRGQQVTLSCSPISGHRSVSWYQQTPGQGLQFLFEYFSETQRNKGNFPGRFSGRQFSNSRSEMNVSTLELGDSALYLCASSLESGGGEEQFFGPGTRLTVL.

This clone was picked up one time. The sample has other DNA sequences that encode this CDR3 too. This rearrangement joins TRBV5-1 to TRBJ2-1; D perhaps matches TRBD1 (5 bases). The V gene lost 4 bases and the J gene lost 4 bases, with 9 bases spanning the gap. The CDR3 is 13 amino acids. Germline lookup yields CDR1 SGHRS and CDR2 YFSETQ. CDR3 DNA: TGCGCCAGCAGCCTAGACAGTTACAATGAGCAGTTCTTC. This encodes CASSLDSYNEQFF.